This is a list of T cell receptor beta chains from one sample in a study of blood T cell repertoires in COVID-19. The protocol was immunoSEQ multiplex PCR, while the TCRdb copy is restricted to in-frame clones and leaves out a portion. The sample lists about 180,000 clones, about 85% occurring once. Sequencing was done on a sample of PBMCs or T cells enriched from blood (not recorded which). Receptor source: a man aged 35 to 55 who had recovered from COVID-19. CDR3s include the opening cysteine and the closing phenylalanine or tryptophan. Each record gives: V gene, D gene, J gene, clone size, CDR3 DNA, CDR3 protein. A D gene is named only where the DNA matches it firmly. Size values are once, few and many counts, or a class for expanded clones, and some rows have none.

>TRBV27|-|TRBJ1-5|-
TGTGCCAGCAGTTTTCCCTCGGGGTCGGATTATCAGCCCCAGCATTTT
CASSFPSGSDYQPQHF
>TRBV7-9|TRBD1|TRBJ2-7|few
TGTGCCAGCAGCCCGACCGGGACAGGGGCCTACGAGCAGTACTTC
CASSPTGTGAYEQYF
>TRBV3-1/TRBV3-2|TRBD1|TRBJ2-1|-
TGTGCCAGCAGCAAATCCGGGACAGGGGGCGCAAGGCGAGAGCAGTTCTTC
CASSKSGTGGARREQFF
>TRBV7-9|-|TRBJ2-3|-
TGTGCCAGCAGCTTGACAGCTCTCACAGATACGCAGTATTTT
CASSLTALTDTQYF
>TRBV5-4|-|TRBJ1-2|few
TGTGCCAGCAGCTTGGGCCTTCGGGGTGGCTACACCTTC
CASSLGLRGGYTF
>TRBV6-5|-|TRBJ1-5|-
TGTGCCAGCAGTTACGGAGGAGGTCCCAATCAGCCCCAGCATTTT
CASSYGGGPNQPQHF
>TRBV15|TRBD1|TRBJ1-1|-
TGTGCCACCAGCAGGACAGGACAGGGCAACACTGAAGCTTTCTTT
CATSRTGQGNTEAFF
>TRBV19|TRBD1|TRBJ1-5|-
TGTGCCAGTAGTACCGGGACAGGTCTACAGCCCCAGCATTTT
CASSTGTGLQPQHF
>TRBV28|-|TRBJ1-4|-
TGTGCCAGCAACGGAGGGGAAACCGGCAGTGAAAAACTGTTTTTT
CASNGGETGSEKLFF
>TRBV3-1/TRBV3-2|-|TRBJ1-5|-
TGTGCCAGCAGCCGTACTAGGGGAGGGGGTCAGCCCCAGCATTTT
CASSRTRGGGQPQHF
>TRBV7-2|-|TRBJ1-3|-
TGTGCCAGCAGCCACGTGTTGGGGGCCGCTGGAAACACCATATATTTT
CASSHVLGAAGNTIYF
>TRBV12-3/TRBV12-4|-|TRBJ2-2|-
TGTGCCAGCGACAGGCGAACATCCGGGGAGCTGTTTTTT
CASDRRTSGELFF
>TRBV7-9|-|TRBJ2-1|once
TGTGCCAGCAGCTTAGAAGGAGATTGGAACAATGAGCAGTTCTTC
CASSLEGDWNNEQFF
>TRBV5-1|TRBD2|TRBJ2-7|few
TGCGCCAGCAGCTCGTCGGGGGGCTCCTACGAGCAGTACTTC
CASSSSGGSYEQYF
>TRBV11-3|TRBD2|TRBJ2-3|-
TGTGCCAGCAGCTCCTCTAGCGGGAGGAGGGATACGCAGTATTTT
CASSSSSGRRDTQYF
>TRBV5-1|-|TRBJ1-2|-
TGCGCCAGCAGCTTCAGGGAACAGATGGGCCAGTATGGCTACACCTTC
CASSFREQMGQYGYTF
>TRBV7-2|TRBD2|TRBJ2-2|-
TGTGCCAGCAGCTTAGAAATCCTAGCGGGGACCGGGGAGCTGTTTTTT
CASSLEILAGTGELFF
>TRBV7-7|-|TRBJ2-1|-
TGTGCTAGCAGCTTAGGGAGGACCGATGGTGAGCAGTTCTTC
CASSLGRTDGEQFF
>TRBV5-1|TRBD2|TRBJ2-5|once
TGCGCCAGCAGCATTAGCGGGGGGGCCGTTGAGACCCAGTACTTC
CASSISGGAVETQYF
>TRBV20-1|-|TRBJ1-5|-
TGCAGTGCTAGTAGTGCAGGACTTGGCAATCAGCCCCAGCATTTT
CSASSAGLGNQPQHF
>TRBV3-1/TRBV3-2|TRBD2|TRBJ2-5|once
TGTGCCAGCAGCCAATTGACTCTAGCGGGCTACCAAGAGACCCAGTACTTC
CASSQLTLAGYQETQYF
>TRBV24-1|TRBD1|TRBJ2-1|-
TGTGCCACCAGTGACCGGACAGGGGGCCTTAATGAGCAGTTCTTC
CATSDRTGGLNEQFF
>TRBV3-1/TRBV3-2|TRBD2|TRBJ2-5|-
TGTGCCAGCAGCCAAGGGACTAGCGGGTCAGAGACCCAGTACTTC
CASSQGTSGSETQYF
>TRBV9|TRBD2|TRBJ2-7|-
TGTGCCAGCAGCGTAGGGGCGGGAGTGGGTGAGCAGTACTTC
CASSVGAGVGEQYF
>TRBV19|TRBD1|TRBJ2-5|-
TGTGCCAGTAGTAGTTGGCAGGGGGAAGAGACCCAGTACTTC
CASSSWQGEETQYF
>TRBV11-2|-|TRBJ2-1|-
TGTGCCAGCAGCTTAGATTTGGCATTCTTC
CASSLDLAFF
>TRBV28|-|TRBJ2-7|-
TGTGCCAGCAGCAGAGGTAACCGAGCGGACTTC
CASSRGNRADF
>TRBV5-1|-|TRBJ2-3|few
TGCGCCAGCAGAATCAACTACGGGACAGATACGCAGTATTTT
CASRINYGTDTQYF
>TRBV19|TRBD2|TRBJ2-1|few
TGTGCCAGTAGTATAGATCATAGCGGGTTCCGCTCCTACAATGAGCAGTTCTTC
CASSIDHSGFRSYNEQFF
>TRBV28|-|TRBJ1-5|few
TGTGCCAGCAGTTTTTGGGCAGGGGATAGCAATCAGCCCCAGCATTTT
CASSFWAGDSNQPQHF
>TRBV12-5|-|TRBJ2-7|-
TGTGCTAGTGGTTTGGGTTCCGGTGCCTACGAGCAGTACTTC
CASGLGSGAYEQYF
>TRBV5-1|TRBD1|TRBJ1-2|few
TGCGCCAGCACAGCACAGGGGGATTCGGGTTTCGGCTACACCTTC
CASTAQGDSGFGYTF
>TRBV19|-|TRBJ2-7|-
TGTGCCAGTAGTATTAGACTTAGGTCGGACGAGCAGTACTTC
CASSIRLRSDEQYF
>TRBV7-2|TRBD1|TRBJ1-1|once
TGTGCCAGCAGCTCCGACAGGGGAAGGTCGGCGAACACTGAAGCTTTCTTT
CASSSDRGRSANTEAFF
>TRBV30|TRBD1|TRBJ1-1|few
TGTGCCTGGGGACAGGGTGTTGGGGAAGCTTTCTTT
CAWGQGVGEAFF
>TRBV7-3|-|TRBJ1-4|-
TGTGCCAGCAGCTCCTATACGGATGAAAAACTGTTTTTT
CASSSYTDEKLFF
>TRBV19|TRBD1|TRBJ1-2|-
TGTGCCAGTAGTCCGGGGACAGCTTCTGGCTATGGCTACACCTTC
CASSPGTASGYGYTF
>TRBV30|-|TRBJ1-2|-
TGTGCCTGGTGGGGCAGCTACTATGGCTACACCTTC
CAWWGSYYGYTF
>TRBV2|TRBD2|TRBJ2-4|-
TGTGCCAGCAGTGCTAGGGGCGGTAGGGAGAGCGGGAGTCCCAAAAACATTCAGTACTTC
CASSARGGRESGSPKNIQYF
>TRBV10-3|TRBD2|TRBJ2-7|-
TGTGCCATCAGCGGACTAGCGGGGGTCTACGAGCAGTACTTC
CAISGLAGVYEQYF
>TRBV10-1|TRBD1|TRBJ1-6|-
TGCGCCAGTACTCCGGGACAGAATTCACCCCTCCACTTT
CASTPGQNSPLHF
>TRBV6-5|-|TRBJ1-5|-
TGTGCCAGCAGCGCGAGACAGAGCAATCAGCCCCAGCATTTT
CASSARQSNQPQHF
>TRBV12-3/TRBV12-4|-|TRBJ1-5|-
TGTGCCAGCAGTCCACTTAATCAGCCCCAGCATTTT
CASSPLNQPQHF
>TRBV9|-|TRBJ2-7|-
TGTGCCAGCAGCGTAGCTGAGGGAGGATACGAGCAGTACTTC
CASSVAEGGYEQYF
>TRBV29-1|TRBD2|TRBJ2-1|-
TGCAGCGTTTACACTGGGACTAGCGTTGAGCAGTTCTTC
CSVYTGTSVEQFF
>TRBV5-4|-|TRBJ1-2|-
TGTGCCAGCAGCGCCTACAGAGAGGGCTACACCTTC
CASSAYREGYTF
>TRBV28|-|TRBJ2-3|-
TGTGCCAGCAGTTTACCAGGGGTCGCCTCCTTTGATACGCAGTATTTT
CASSLPGVASFDTQYF
>TRBV4-1|TRBD1|TRBJ1-1|-
TGCGCCAGCAGCCCCACGACAGGGGGCAACGGTGAAGCTTTCTTT
CASSPTTGGNGEAFF
>TRBV15|TRBD1|TRBJ1-1|few
TGTGCCGCTAGGACAGGGTTGAACACTGAAGCTTTCTTT
CAARTGLNTEAFF
>TRBV11-2|-|TRBJ2-7|-
TGTGCCAGCACCCGACAGGGGACTAGCTTCGACGAGCAGTACTTC
CASTRQGTSFDEQYF
>TRBV2|-|TRBJ2-1|-
TGTGCCAGCAGTGGACCCCTTTGGAGGGCGGACTACAATGAGCAGTTCTTC
CASSGPLWRADYNEQFF
>TRBV20-1|TRBD1|TRBJ2-2|-
TGCAGTGCTAGTACCCGACAGGGTGGCACCGGGGAGCTGTTTTTT
CSASTRQGGTGELFF
>TRBV10-3|TRBD1|TRBJ1-1|-
TGTGCCACCCGGGACAGGGGGCGCGTGAGTGAAGCTTTCTTT
CATRDRGRVSEAFF
>TRBV19|-|TRBJ2-1|-
TGTGCCAGTAGTCTGACCATCCTTCAGGAGGATGAGCAGTTCTTC
CASSLTILQEDEQFF
>TRBV7-3|-|TRBJ2-1|few
TGTGCCAGCAGCGTAGAGCCTGAGCAGTTCTTC
CASSVEPEQFF